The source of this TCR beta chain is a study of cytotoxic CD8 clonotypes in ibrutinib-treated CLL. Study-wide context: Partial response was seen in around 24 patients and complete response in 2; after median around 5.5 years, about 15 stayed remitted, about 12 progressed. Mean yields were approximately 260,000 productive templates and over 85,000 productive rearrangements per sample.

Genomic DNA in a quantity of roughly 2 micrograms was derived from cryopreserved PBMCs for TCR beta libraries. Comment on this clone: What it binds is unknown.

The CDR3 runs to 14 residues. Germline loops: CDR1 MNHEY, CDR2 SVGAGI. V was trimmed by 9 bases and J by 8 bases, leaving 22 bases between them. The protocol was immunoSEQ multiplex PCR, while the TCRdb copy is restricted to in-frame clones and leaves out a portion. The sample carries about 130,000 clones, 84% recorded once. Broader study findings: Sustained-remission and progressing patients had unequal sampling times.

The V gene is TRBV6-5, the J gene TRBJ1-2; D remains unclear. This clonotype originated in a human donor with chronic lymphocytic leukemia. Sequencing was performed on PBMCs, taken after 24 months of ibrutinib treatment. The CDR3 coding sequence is TGTGCCAGTACGACCGGGCCCTCAATGGGAGGCTACACCTTC. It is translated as CASTTGPSMGGYTF.